Below are 3 T cell receptor beta chains sequenced from a single sample in a study of regulatory T cells in long-lasting Graves disease. Noted time point: newly diagnosed GD, antithyroid drugs for less than 3 months. Construction of the TCR library relied on RNA isolated from PBMCs. For TCR beta, libraries came from iRepertoire HTBI primers and Arm-PCR of CDR3 regions. TCRdb ran MiXCR on the multiplex PCR reads and lists one entry per CDR3 protein. The data hold 400,000 to 550,000 distinct CDR3 sequences, with roughly 15% observed a single time. Another study also made use of these data, one on T cells in Graves' hyperthyroidism and ophthalmopathy.

The sequencing here drew on peripheral blood mononuclear cells (PBMCs), taken at new diagnosis, from a patient treated with antithyroid drugs. The receptor set was obtained from a woman aged 18-30 years with Graves disease.

Many counts were recorded for this clonotype. The genes are TRBV20-1 and TRBJ2-3, with no clear D. This CDR3 spans 14 amino acids. Germline values: CDR1 DFQATT, CDR2 SNEGSKA (reference sequence). The V gene lost 6 bases and the J gene lost 2 bases, with 15 bases spanning the gap. In DNA, the CDR3 is TGCAGTGCCCTTCCTAGAATTTTCACAGATACGCAGTATTTT. Translation: CSALPRIFTDTQYF.

This rearrangement joins TRBV27 to TRBJ1-3; D unresolved. The germline V and J ends were trimmed by 6 bases and 0 bases, with 9 bases remaining between them. CDR1 MNHEY and CDR2 SMNVEV come from the germline V gene (reference sequence). The CDR3 totals 14 residues. The CDR3 protein is CASSLTFSGNTIYF. The CDR3 DNA reads TGTGCCAGCAGCTTGACTTTCTCTGGAAACACCATATATTTT.

In its sample, this clonotype was seen many times. The chain links TRBV28 to TRBJ2-3, with D possibly being TRBD2 (6 bases). Trimming took 3 bases from V and 2 from J, leaving 12 bases between them. This CDR3 is built from 15 residues. CDR1 is MDHEN and CDR2 is SYDVKM in the germline V gene. In DNA form, the CDR3 reads TGTGCCAGCAGTTTCGGCGGGGTGCTCACAGATACGCAGTATTTT. The encoded protein is CASSFGGVLTDTQYF.